This T cell receptor (beta chain) was identified during a study of radiation and T cells in renal cell carcinoma. This clone was counted a few times. Its specificity is unknown. Regarding time point: blood 4 weeks post-SBRT, at nephrectomy. As to treatment: 15 Gy SBRT to primary tumor, nephrectomy 4 weeks later. Nephrectomy followed 15 Gy stereotactic body radiation by 4 weeks. After SBRT, blood was collected at 2 and 4 weeks, plus baseline. The tumor was a clear cell renal cell carcinoma. Findings and caveats of the study: From baseline, blood top tumor clonotypes peaked at 2 weeks post-radiation.

Method: immunoSEQ multiplex PCR; TCRdb's copy keeps in-frame clones and lacks some. The sample has some 80,000 clones; around four fifths are singletons. Germline assignment: CDR1 MNHEY and CDR2 SVGAGI. This CDR3 region has 12 residues. Trimming stripped 6 bases from V and 6 bases from J, with 8 bases between. The sequenced sample was blood, obtained from a patient whose treatment included radiotherapy and nephrectomy. This sequence originates from a woman aged 55-70 years with renal cell carcinoma. This rearrangement joins TRBV6-5 to TRBJ1-4; D remains unclear. CDR3 sequence: CASSPGHEKLFF. The CDR3 DNA reads TGTGCCAGCAGCCCAGGTCATGAAAAACTGTTTTTT.